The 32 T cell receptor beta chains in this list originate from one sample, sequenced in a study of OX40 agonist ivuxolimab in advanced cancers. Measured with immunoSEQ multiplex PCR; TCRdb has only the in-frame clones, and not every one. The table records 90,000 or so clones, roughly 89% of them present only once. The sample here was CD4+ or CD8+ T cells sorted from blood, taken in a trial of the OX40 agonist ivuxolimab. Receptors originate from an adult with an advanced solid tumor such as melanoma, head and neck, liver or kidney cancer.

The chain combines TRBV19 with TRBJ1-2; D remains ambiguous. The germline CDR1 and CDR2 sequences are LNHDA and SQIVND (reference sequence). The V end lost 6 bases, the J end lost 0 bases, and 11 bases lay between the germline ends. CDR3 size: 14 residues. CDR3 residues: CASSVDHANYGYTF. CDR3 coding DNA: TGTGCCAGTAGCGTGGACCACGCTAACTATGGCTACACCTTC.

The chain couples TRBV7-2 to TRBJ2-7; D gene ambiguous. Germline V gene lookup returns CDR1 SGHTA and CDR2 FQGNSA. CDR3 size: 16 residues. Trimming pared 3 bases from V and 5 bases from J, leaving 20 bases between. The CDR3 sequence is CASSLGHPSAVDEQYF. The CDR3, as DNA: TGTGCCAGCAGCTTGGGCCATCCCTCGGCAGTGGACGAGCAGTACTTC.

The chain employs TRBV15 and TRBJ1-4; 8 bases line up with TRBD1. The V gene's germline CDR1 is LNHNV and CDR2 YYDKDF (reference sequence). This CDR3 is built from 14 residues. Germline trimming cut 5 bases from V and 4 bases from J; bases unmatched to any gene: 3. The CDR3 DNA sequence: TGTGCCACCAGCCGGACAGGGTTTAATGAAAAACTGTTTTTT. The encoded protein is CATSRTGFNEKLFF.

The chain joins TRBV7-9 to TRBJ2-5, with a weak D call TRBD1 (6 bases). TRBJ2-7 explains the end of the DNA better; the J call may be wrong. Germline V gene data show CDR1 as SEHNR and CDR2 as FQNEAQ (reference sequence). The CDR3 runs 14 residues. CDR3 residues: CASSWGTNSYEQYF. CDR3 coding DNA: TGTGCCAGCAGCTGGGGGACAAACTCCTACGAGCAGTACTTC.

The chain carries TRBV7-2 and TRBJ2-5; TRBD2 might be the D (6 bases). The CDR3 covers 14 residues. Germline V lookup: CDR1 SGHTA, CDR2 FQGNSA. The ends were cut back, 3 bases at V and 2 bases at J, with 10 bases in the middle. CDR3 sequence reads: CASSLTRAQETQYF. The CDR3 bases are TGTGCCAGCAGCTTGACTAGAGCGCAAGAGACCCAGTACTTC.

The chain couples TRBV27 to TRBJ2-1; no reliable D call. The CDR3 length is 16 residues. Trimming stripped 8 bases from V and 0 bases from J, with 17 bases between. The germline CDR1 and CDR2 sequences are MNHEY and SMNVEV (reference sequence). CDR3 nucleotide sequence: TGTGCCAGCGGCCGACCCTTACCGAGCTCCTACAATGAGCAGTTCTTC. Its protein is CASGRPLPSSYNEQFF.

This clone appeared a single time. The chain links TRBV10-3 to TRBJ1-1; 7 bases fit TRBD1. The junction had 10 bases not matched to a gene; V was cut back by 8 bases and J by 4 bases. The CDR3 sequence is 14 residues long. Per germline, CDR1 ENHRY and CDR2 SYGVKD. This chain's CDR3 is CAIQHSDRVTEAFF. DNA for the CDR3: TGTGCCATCCAGCATAGCGACAGGGTCACTGAAGCTTTCTTT.

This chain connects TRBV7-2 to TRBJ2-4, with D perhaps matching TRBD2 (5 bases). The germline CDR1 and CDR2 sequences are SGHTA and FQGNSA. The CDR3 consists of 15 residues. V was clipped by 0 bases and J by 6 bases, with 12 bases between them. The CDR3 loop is CASSLASVEVNIQYF. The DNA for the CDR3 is TGTGCCAGCAGCTTAGCTAGCGTCGAAGTAAACATTCAGTACTTC.

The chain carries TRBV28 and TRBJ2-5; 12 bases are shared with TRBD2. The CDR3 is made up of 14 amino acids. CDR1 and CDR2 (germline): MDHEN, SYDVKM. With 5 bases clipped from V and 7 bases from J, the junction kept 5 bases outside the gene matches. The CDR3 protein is CASSVTSGRGTQYF. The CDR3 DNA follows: TGTGCCAGCAGTGTGACTAGCGGGAGAGGGACCCAGTACTTC.

The CDR3 sequence: CASIIKGVETQYF. In nucleotides, the CDR3 is TGTGCCAGCATCATAAAGGGGGTTGAGACCCAGTACTTC. The chain combines TRBV5-6 with TRBJ2-5, with a tentative D call TRBD1 (6 bases). This CDR3 region has 13 residues. Germline CDR1 and CDR2: SGHDT and YYEEEE. V was clipped by 6 bases and J by 5 bases, with 14 bases between them.

The CDR3 spells CASSLGAADTQYF. The CDR3 region has the DNA TGTGCCAGCAGCTTAGGAGCAGCAGATACGCAGTATTTT. The chain couples TRBV7-6 to TRBJ2-3, with D uncertain. The CDR3 sequence is 13 residues long. Germline-derived CDR1 and CDR2 are SGHVS and FNYEAQ. The V end was cut by 1 base, the J end by 4 bases, with 6 bases between.

The CDR3 here is CASSFTSGSTGTQYF. The CDR3 DNA follows: TGTGCCAGCAGCTTTACTAGCGGGAGCACCGGGACCCAGTACTTC. The chain links TRBV5-6 to TRBJ2-5; TRBD2 matches 11 bases. The CDR3 is 15 residues long. The ends lost 2 bases at V and 7 bases at J; junction bases unmatched: 7. Germline V gene data show CDR1 as SGHDT and CDR2 as YYEEEE.

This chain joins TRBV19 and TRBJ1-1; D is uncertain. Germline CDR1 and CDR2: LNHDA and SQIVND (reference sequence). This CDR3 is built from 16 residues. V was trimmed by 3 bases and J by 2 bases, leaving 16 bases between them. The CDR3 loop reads CASSIHSRTVNTEAFF. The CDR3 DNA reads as TGTGCCAGTAGTATCCACTCCAGAACAGTTAACACTGAAGCTTTCTTT.

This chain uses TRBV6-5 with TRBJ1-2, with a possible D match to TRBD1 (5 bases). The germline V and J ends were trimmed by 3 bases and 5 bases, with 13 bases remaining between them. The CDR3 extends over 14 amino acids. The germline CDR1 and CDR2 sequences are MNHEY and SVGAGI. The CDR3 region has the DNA TGTGCCAGCAGTTATCAAAGTGAGGGGTATGGCTACACCTTC. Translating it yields CASSYQSEGYGYTF.

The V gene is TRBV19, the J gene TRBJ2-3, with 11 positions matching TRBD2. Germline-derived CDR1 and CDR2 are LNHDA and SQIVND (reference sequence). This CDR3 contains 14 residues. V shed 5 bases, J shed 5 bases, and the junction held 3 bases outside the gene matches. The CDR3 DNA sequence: TGTGCCAGTAGTTCTAGCGGGAGGCTAGATACGCAGTATTTT. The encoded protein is CASSSSGRLDTQYF.

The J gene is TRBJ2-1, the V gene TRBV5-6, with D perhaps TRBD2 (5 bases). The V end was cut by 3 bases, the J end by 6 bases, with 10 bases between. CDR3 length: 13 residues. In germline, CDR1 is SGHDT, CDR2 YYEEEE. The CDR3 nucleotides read TGTGCCAGCAGCTCTACTAGTCGCAATGAGCAGTTCTTC. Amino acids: CASSSTSRNEQFF.

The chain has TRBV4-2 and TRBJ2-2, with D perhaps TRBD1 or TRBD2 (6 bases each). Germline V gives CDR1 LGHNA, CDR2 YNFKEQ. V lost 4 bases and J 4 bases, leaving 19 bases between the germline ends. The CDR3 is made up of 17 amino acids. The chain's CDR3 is CASSPSSGGGRTGELFF. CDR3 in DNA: TGTGCCAGCAGCCCGTCGTCCGGGGGCGGGCGCACCGGGGAGCTGTTTTTT.

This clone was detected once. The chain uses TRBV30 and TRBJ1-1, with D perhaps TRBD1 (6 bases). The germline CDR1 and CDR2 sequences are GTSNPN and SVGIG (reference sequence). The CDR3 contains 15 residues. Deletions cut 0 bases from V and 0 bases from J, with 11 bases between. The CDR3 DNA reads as TGTGCCTGGAGTGTACATGGGGGGCTGAACACTGAAGCTTTCTTT. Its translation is CAWSVHGGLNTEAFF.

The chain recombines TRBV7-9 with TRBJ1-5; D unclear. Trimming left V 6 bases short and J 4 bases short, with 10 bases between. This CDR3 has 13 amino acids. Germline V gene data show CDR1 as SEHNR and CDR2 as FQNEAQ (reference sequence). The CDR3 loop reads CASSSISNQPQHF. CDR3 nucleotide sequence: TGTGCCAGCAGTTCAATTTCAAATCAGCCCCAGCATTTT. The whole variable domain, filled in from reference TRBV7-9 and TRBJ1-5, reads DTGVSQNPRHKITKRGQNVTFRCDPISEHNRLYWYRQTLGQGPEFLTYFQNEAQLEKSRLLSDRFSAERPKGSFSTLEIQRTEQGDSAMYLCASSSISNQPQHFGDGTRLSIL.

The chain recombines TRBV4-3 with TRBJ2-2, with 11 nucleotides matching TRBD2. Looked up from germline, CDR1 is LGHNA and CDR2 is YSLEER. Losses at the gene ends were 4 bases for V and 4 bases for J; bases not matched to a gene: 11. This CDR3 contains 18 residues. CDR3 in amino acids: CASSPRLLAGESTGELFF. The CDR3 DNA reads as TGCGCCAGCAGCCCGCGGTTACTAGCGGGAGAGAGCACCGGGGAGCTGTTTTTT.

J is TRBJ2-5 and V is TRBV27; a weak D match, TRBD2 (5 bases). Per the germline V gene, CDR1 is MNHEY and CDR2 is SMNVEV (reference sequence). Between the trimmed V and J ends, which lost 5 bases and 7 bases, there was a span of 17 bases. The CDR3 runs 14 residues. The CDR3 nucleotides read TGTGCCAGCAGTCCGGGGTCCCTGTTGGGGACCCAGTACTTC. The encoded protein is CASSPGSLLGTQYF.

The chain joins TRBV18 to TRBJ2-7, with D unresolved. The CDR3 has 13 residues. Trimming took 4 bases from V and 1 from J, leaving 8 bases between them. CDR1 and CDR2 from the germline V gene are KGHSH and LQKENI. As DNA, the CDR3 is TGTGCCAGCTCACTAGGCAGGTCCTACGAGCAGTACTTC. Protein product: CASSLGRSYEQYF.

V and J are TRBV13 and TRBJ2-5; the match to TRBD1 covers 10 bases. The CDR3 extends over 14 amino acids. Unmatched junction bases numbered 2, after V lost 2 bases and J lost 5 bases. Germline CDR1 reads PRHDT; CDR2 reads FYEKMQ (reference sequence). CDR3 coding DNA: TGTGCCAGCAGCTTAAGGACAGGGGGGGAGACCCAGTACTTC. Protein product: CASSLRTGGETQYF.

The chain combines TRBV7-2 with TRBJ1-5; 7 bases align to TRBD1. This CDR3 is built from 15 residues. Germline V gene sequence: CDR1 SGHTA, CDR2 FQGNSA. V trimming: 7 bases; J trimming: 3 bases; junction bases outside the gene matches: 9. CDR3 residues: CASTQGDSYNQPQHF. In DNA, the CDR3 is TGTGCCAGCACCCAGGGGGATTCGTACAATCAGCCCCAGCATTTT. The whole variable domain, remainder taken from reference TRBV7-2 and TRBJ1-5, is GAGVSQSPSNKVTEKGKDVELRCDPISGHTALYWYRQSLGQGLEFLIYFQGNSAPDKSGLPSDRFSAERTGGSVSTLTIQRTQQEDSAVYLCASTQGDSYNQPQHFGDGTRLSIL.

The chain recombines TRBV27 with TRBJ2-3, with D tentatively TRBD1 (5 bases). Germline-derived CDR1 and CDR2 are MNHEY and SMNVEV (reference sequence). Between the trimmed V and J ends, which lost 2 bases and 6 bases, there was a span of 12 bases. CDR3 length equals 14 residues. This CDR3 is CASSLTRASDTQYF. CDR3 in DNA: TGTGCCAGCAGTTTAACCAGGGCCTCCGATACGCAGTATTTT.

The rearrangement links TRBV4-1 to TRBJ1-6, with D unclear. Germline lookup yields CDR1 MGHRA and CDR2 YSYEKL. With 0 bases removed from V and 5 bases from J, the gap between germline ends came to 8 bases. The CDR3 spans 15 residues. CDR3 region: CASSQDAANNSPLHF. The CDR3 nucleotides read TGCGCCAGCAGCCAAGATGCGGCTAATAATTCACCCCTCCACTTT.

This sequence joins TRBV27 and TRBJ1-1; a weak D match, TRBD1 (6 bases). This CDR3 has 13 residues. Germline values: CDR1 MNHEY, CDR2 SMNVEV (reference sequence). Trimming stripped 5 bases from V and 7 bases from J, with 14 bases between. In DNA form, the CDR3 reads TGTGCCAGCAGTCGGGGGGGGGCAGGTGAAGCTTTCTTT. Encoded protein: CASSRGGAGEAFF.

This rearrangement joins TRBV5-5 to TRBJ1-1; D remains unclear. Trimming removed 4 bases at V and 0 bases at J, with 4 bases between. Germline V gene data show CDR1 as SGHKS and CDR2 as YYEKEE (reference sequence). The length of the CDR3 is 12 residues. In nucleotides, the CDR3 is TGTGCCAGCAGCGAGGTGAACACTGAAGCTTTCTTT. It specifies CASSEVNTEAFF. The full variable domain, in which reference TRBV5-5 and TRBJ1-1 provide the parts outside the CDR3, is DAGVTQSPTHLIKTRGQQVTLRCSPISGHKSVSWYQQVLGQGPQFIFQYYEKEERGRGNFPDRFSARQFPNYSSELNVNALLLGDSALYLCASSEVNTEAFFGQGTRLTVV.

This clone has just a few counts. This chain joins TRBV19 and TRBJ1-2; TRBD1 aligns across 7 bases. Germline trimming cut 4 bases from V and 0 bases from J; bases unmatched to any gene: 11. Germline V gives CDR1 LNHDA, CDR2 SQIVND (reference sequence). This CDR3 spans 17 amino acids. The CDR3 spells CASSTRTGLIANYGYTF. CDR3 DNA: TGTGCCAGTAGTACCCGGACAGGATTAATAGCTAACTATGGCTACACCTTC. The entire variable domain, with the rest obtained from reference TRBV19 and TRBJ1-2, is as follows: DGGITQSPKYLFRKEGQNVTLSCEQNLNHDAMYWYRQDPGQGLRLIYYSQIVNDFQKGDIAEGYSVSREKKESFPLTVTSAQKNPTAFYLCASSTRTGLIANYGYTFGSGTRLTVV.

CDR3 in amino acids: CASSSDRGETQYF. The CDR3 bases are TGTGCCAGCAGCTCGGACAGGGGAGAGACCCAGTACTTC. The J gene is TRBJ2-5, the V gene TRBV11-3, with 9 bases aligning to TRBD1. J was trimmed by 4 bases and V by 4 bases; bases with no gene match: 1. The length of the CDR3 is 13 residues. Germline assignment: CDR1 SGHNT and CDR2 YENEEA.

The CDR3 here is CASSTSGDYEQYF. CDR3 coding DNA: TGTGCCAGCAGTACTTCAGGCGACTACGAGCAGTACTTC. The chain couples TRBV28 to TRBJ2-7; D gene uncertain. Germline V gene data show CDR1 as MDHEN and CDR2 as SYDVKM. V shed 5 bases and J shed 3 bases, with 11 bases lying between them. This CDR3 is 13 amino acids long.

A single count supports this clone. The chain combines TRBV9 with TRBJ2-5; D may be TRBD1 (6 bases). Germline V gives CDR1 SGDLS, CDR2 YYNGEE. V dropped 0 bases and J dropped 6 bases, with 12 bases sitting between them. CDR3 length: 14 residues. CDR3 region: CASSVETGHQTQYF. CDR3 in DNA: TGTGCCAGCAGCGTAGAAACAGGGCACCAGACCCAGTACTTC. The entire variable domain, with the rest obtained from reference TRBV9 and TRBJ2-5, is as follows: DSGVTQTPKHLITATGQRVTLRCSPRSGDLSVYWYQQSLDQGLQFLIQYYNGEERAKGNILERFSAQQFPDLHSELNLSSLELGDSALYFCASSVETGHQTQYFGPGTRLLVL.